This TCR beta chain is from a study of Ad26.COV2.S vaccination and SARS-CoV-2 variants. Findings and limits, study-wide: Reported post-vaccination CD8+ and CD4+ T cell responses to spike showed substantial breadth.

With respect to this clone: Its antigen is currently unknown.

Deletions cut 5 bases from V and 5 bases from J, with 10 bases between. This CDR3 has 12 residues. Germline CDR1 reads SGHTA; CDR2 reads FQGNSA. Sequenced by immunoSEQ multiplex PCR; TCRdb stores in-frame clones only, minus some. The table includes around 350,000 clones, roughly 94% detected once. The receptor comes from a human donor who had recovered from COVID-19. Specimen: peripheral blood, collected after recovery from COVID-19. The rearrangement joins TRBV7-2 to TRBJ2-7; tentatively, D is TRBD2 (5 bases). CDR3 region: CASSPEGHEQYF. Here the CDR3 DNA reads TGTGCCAGCAGCCCTGAGGGCCACGAGCAGTACTTC.